The clone carrying this T cell receptor beta chain was detected a few times. The data are from a study of blood T cells in healthy people across ages. Germline V gene data show CDR1 as SGHTA and CDR2 as FQGNSA. The V gene lost 1 base and the J gene lost 12 bases, with 13 bases spanning the gap. The CDR3 totals 12 residues. Then a second PCR, running about 6 to 12 cycles, was carried out with a sample-barcoded 5' primer and a J-beta primer mix. TCRdb re-analysed the 5' RACE reads in MiXCR, keeping a single row per CDR3 protein. Of almost 550,000 distinct CDR3 sequences detected, around 24% appear once; the ten largest clones hold 7.5% to 9%. These data were also filed under a second study, of T cells of mothers and their children.

Sequenced material: blood. The gene calls are TRBV7-2 and TRBJ2-7, with D perhaps matching TRBD2 (6 bases). The clonotype was recovered from a boy aged 10-17 years in good health. CDR3 sequence reads: CASSLGREVPYF. DNA of the CDR3: TGTGCCAGCAGCTTAGGTAGGGAGGTACCGTACTTC.